This passage covers 14 T cell receptor beta chains from one sample sequenced in a study of tumor-infiltrating lymphocytes in primary liver carcinoma. Production of TCR beta cDNA used 500 ng total RNA together with a constant-region primer. For TCR beta, libraries were produced by three nested multiplex PCR rounds using slightly modified ARM-PCR. Two initial PCR rounds of approximately 10 cycles each paired TRBV1-TRBV30 forward primers with a C-beta reverse primer. TCRdb called the multiplex PCR reads again in MiXCR, with one record for every CDR3 protein. This sample has about 78,000 distinct CDR3 sequences, with 71% found just once. Without any cell sorting, about 18-31 mg of bulk tissue yielded co-extracted RNA and DNA. The sequenced sample consisted of liver tumor tissue from sampling region 4. Regarding subset: tumor region T4, right-lateral pole. The source is an older woman with primary liver carcinoma and hepatitis B virus infection.

This clonotype has at least ten counts. The rearrangement links TRBV5-4 to TRBJ2-5; TRBD2 might be the D (6 bases). Germline CDR1 SGHNT, CDR2 YYREEE (reference sequence). This CDR3 spans 15 amino acids. The V end lost 0 bases, the J end lost 1 base, and 10 bases lay between the germline ends. The CDR3 DNA follows: TGTGCCAGCAGCTTGGCCCCGGGAGCCCAAGAGACCCAGTACTTC. Protein sequence: CASSLAPGAQETQYF.

For this clonotype: A read error may produce the germline difference seen at one junction end. The CDR3 region has the DNA TGCGGCGTGTCCGCACTAGCGGGAGGAGGCGAGCAGTTCTTC. It specifies CGVSALAGGGEQFF. The chain links TRBV29-1 to TRBJ2-1; 12 bases align to TRBD2. CDR1 is SQVTM and CDR2 is ANQGSEA in the germline V gene. The CDR3 loop spans 14 amino acids.

This clonotype was detected many times. The chain couples TRBV5-4 to TRBJ2-3, with D possibly matching TRBD1 (6 bases). Trimming took 4 bases from V and 2 from J, leaving 17 bases between them. Germline CDR1 reads SGHNT; CDR2 reads YYREEE (reference sequence). The CDR3 has 16 residues. The CDR3 nucleotides are TGTGCCAGCAGCAAAACCGGGACACATATCACAGATACGCAGTATTTT. It codes for CASSKTGTHITDTQYF.

With respect to this clonotype: Since the CDR3 does not end with the conserved phenylalanine or tryptophan, this likely comes from a read error. V usage is TRBV28 and J usage is TRBJ2-5; no clear D gene. Germline V gene data show CDR1 as MDHEN and CDR2 as SYDVKM. The CDR3 is 11 amino acids. The CDR3 bases are TGTGTCAGCAGTTTAAGGGAGACCCAGTACTTA. It specifies CVSSLRETQYL.

Remarks on this clonotype: A single base separates this from a much larger clone, so it may be a read error. The rearrangement links TRBV10-3 to TRBJ1-1, with D perhaps matching TRBD1 (5 bases). The germline V gene has CDR1 ENHRY and CDR2 SYGVKD. CDR3 length equals 16 residues. V lost 4 bases to trimming and J lost 1 base, with 16 bases between them. The CDR3 nucleotides read TGTGCCATCAGTGGATTGGGTGGCGGGGCGAACACTGAAGCTTTCTTT. It is translated as CAISGLGGGANTEAFF.

About this clonotype itself: A much larger clonotype is one base distant, so this may be a read error. The V and J genes are TRBV5-6 and TRBJ1-2, with D possibly TRBD1 on 5 matching bases. The V gene's germline CDR1 is SGHDT and CDR2 YYEEEE. The V end was cut by 2 bases, the J end by 7 bases, with 12 bases between. The CDR3 loop spans 13 amino acids. The CDR3 sequence is CASSFQGTGGYTF. CDR3 in DNA: TGTGCCAGCAGCTTCCAGGGTACTGGTGGCTACACCTTC.

About this clonotype: Given a much more abundant clone one base away, this may be a read error. The chain couples TRBV7-8 to TRBJ1-1; D possibly corresponds to TRBD1 (6 bases). Per germline, CDR1 SGHVS and CDR2 FQNEAQ. The CDR3 consists of 16 residues. This CDR3 is CVSSRGPVGTNTEAFF. Here the CDR3 DNA reads TGTGTCAGCAGCCGGGGCCCGGTGGGGACAAACACTGAAGCTTTCTTT.

The CDR3 reads CASSSPIRQTEAFF. DNA of the CDR3: TGTGCCAGTAGCTCACCGATCCGTCAAACTGAAGCTTTCTTT. The rearrangement links TRBV19 to TRBJ1-1; D remains ambiguous. This CDR3 contains 14 residues. V was clipped by 6 bases and J by 5 bases, with 16 bases between them. The germline V gene encodes CDR1 LNHDA and CDR2 SQIVND (reference sequence).

In its sample, this clonotype was seen many times. This chain joins TRBV10-1 and TRBJ2-1; 14 bases match TRBD2. The CDR3 extends over 16 amino acids. V shed 3 bases, J shed 8 bases, and the junction held 6 bases outside the gene matches. CDR1 and CDR2 (germline): WNHNN, SYGVQD (reference sequence). For the CDR3, the DNA is TGCGCCAGCAGTGACCCCGGGACTAGCGGGAGTTATGAGCAGTTCTTC. This encodes CASSDPGTSGSYEQFF.

Concerning this clonotype itself: The junction departs from germline at one end; a sequencing error may be responsible. V and J are TRBV11-3 and TRBJ2-1, with D possibly being TRBD2 (5 bases). The V gene's germline CDR1 is SGHNT and CDR2 YENEEA. The CDR3 runs 17 residues. CDR3 bases: TGTGCCAGCAGCTTGGGGTTCGGCGGGCTTTCCAACAATGGGCAGTTCTTC. Protein: CASSLGFGGLSNNGQFF.

A word on this clonotype: One junction end disagrees with the germline gene, perhaps due to a read error. The CDR3 DNA reads as TGCAACACTCAGTCAGGGGGTCCCTCTGGGGCCAACGTCCCGACTTTC. Translated, it gives CNTQSGGPSGANVPTF. The chain joins TRBV29-1 to TRBJ2-6, with 7 bases matching TRBD1. The CDR3 loop spans 16 amino acids. Per germline, CDR1 SQVTM and CDR2 ANQGSEA. The full variable domain, its missing parts supplied by reference TRBV29-1 and TRBJ2-6, is SAVISQKPSRDICQRGTSLTIQCQVDSQVTMMFWYRQQPGQSLTLIATANQGSEATYESGFVIDKFPISRPNLTFSTLTVSNMSPEDSSIYLCNTQSGGPSGANVPTFGAGSRLTVL.

This clonotype was recorded at least ten times. The chain has TRBV5-1 and TRBJ2-1, with 9 bases aligning to TRBD2. V was pared by 4 bases and J by 7 bases, with 9 bases of the junction left unmatched. Germline V gene data show CDR1 as SGHRS and CDR2 as YFSETQ. This CDR3 spans 15 amino acids. This chain's CDR3 is CASSVIAGVTNEQFF. As DNA, the CDR3 is TGCGCCAGCAGCGTGATAGCGGGAGTTACGAATGAGCAGTTCTTC.

Comments on this clonotype: A junction boundary mismatches the germline segment, possibly from a read error. The V call is TRBV5-5, the J call TRBJ2-1, with 11 bases fitting TRBD2. Germline V gene sequence: CDR1 SGHKS, CDR2 YYEKEE (reference sequence). This CDR3 is built from 15 residues. The CDR3 nucleotides read TGTGCCAGTAGCTGGCTAGCGGGAGGATACAATGTGCAGTTCTTC. Residues: CASSWLAGGYNVQFF.

The chain has TRBV28 and TRBJ2-7; 8 nucleotides agree with TRBD1. Losses at the gene ends were 7 bases for V and 7 bases for J; bases not matched to a gene: 9. The germline gives CDR1 MDHEN, CDR2 SYDVKM. CDR3 size: 13 residues. CDR3 DNA: TGTGCCAGCACCGTGGACAGGGTTGGGGAGCAGTACTTC. It encodes CASTVDRVGEQYF.